This TCR beta chain derives from a study of tumor and adjacent non-tumor tissue in lung cancer. Overall study context: Patients were aged about 31 to 76, approximately ten men and 4 to 6 women, stage I to III. On average, productive TCRbeta reads reached about 4 million per sample.

The library came from three nested PCR rounds adapted from ARM-PCR protocols. TCRdb reprocessed the multiplex PCR reads with MiXCR, giving one entry per CDR3 protein. The sample has 110,000 or so distinct CDR3 sequences, around 75% seen once; the top ten hold about 39%. No cell sorting was done before RNA was extracted from the tissue. Between August and November 2014, newly diagnosed, chemotherapy-naive lung cancer patients underwent thoracic surgery in China. The germline V gene has CDR1 SEHNR and CDR2 FQNEAQ (reference sequence). The CDR3 has 14 residues. V dropped 5 bases and J dropped 4 bases, with 14 bases sitting between them.

The gene calls are TRBV7-9 and TRBJ1-2; possibly TRBD1 for D (6 bases). This receptor was obtained from a woman aged 55 to 70 with non-small cell lung cancer. The specimen was lung tumor tissue. CDR3 protein: CASSPTTGPYGYTF. The DNA for the CDR3 is TGTGCCAGCAGCCCCACCACAGGGCCCTATGGCTACACCTTC.